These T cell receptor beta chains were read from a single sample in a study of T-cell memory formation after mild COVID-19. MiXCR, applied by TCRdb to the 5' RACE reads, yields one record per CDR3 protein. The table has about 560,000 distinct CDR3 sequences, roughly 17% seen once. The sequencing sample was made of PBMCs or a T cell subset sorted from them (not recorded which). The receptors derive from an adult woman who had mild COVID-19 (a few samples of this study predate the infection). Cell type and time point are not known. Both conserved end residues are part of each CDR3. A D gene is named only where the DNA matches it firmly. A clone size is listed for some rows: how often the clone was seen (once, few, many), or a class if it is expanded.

TGTGCCAGCAGCCCCGTAGGACAGGGGTTCTACGAGCAGTACTTC CASSPVGQGFYEQYF TRBJ2-7 TRBV7-9 NA TRBD1
TGCGCCAGCAGCCAAGATAGTGGACTCTTCTACGAGCAGTACTTC CASSQDSGLFYEQYF TRBJ2-7 TRBV4-1 NA NA
TGTGCCAGCAGCCGACCGAGGGTTCGAGAGACCCAGTACTTC CASSRPRVRETQYF TRBJ2-5 TRBV7-2 few NA
TGCGCCAGCAGCCCCAAAGACTACTACGAGCAGTACTTC CASSPKDYYEQYF TRBJ2-7 TRBV5-1 few NA
TGTGCCAGTAGTTCCCCCAGGGATACGAGAACAGATACGCAGTATTTT CASSSPRDTRTDTQYF TRBJ2-3 TRBV19 few NA
TGTGCCAGCAGCCAAGACCGAGAACGGACGATCACAGATACGCAGTATTTT CASSQDRERTITDTQYF TRBJ2-3 TRBV14 NA NA
TGTGCCACCAGCAGCAGCGGGAGGTCCGGCAATGAGCAGTTCTTC CATSSSGRSGNEQFF TRBJ2-1 TRBV15 NA TRBD2
TGTGCCAGCAGCGTAGTGGGGGAGTCCTACGAGCAGTACTTC CASSVVGESYEQYF TRBJ2-7 TRBV9 few NA
TGTGCCAGCAGCCACCTCACCGGAGGATACGAGCAGTACTTC CASSHLTGGYEQYF TRBJ2-7 TRBV3-1 few NA
TGCAGTGCCTCCCCCGGGATCCAAGAGACCCAGTACTTC CSASPGIQETQYF TRBJ2-5 TRBV20-1 few NA
TGTGCCAGCAGTTCAGGCGGACTCCGCTCACCAAACATTCAGTACTTC CASSSGGLRSPNIQYF TRBJ2-4 TRBV7-9 many NA
TGTGCCAGCAAGGACACCGATCTAAACACTGAAGCTTTCTTT CASKDTDLNTEAFF TRBJ1-1 TRBV7-2 few NA
TGTGCCACCAGCAGAGATCCGGGCGCAGGGACGCAGTATTTT CATSRDPGAGTQYF TRBJ2-3 TRBV15 few NA
TGCGCCAGCAGGGACGTCAGATACAATGAGCAGTTCTTC CASRDVRYNEQFF TRBJ2-1 TRBV5-1 many NA
TGTGCCAGCAGCCGATCCGGGGGGCATAACAATGAGCAGTTCTTC CASSRSGGHNNEQFF TRBJ2-1 TRBV7-2 few NA
TGTGCCAGCAGCTTGCTCCAGGGGGGCACAGATACGCAGTATTTT CASSLLQGGTDTQYF TRBJ2-3 TRBV5-5 many TRBD1
TGTGCCAGCAGTTTGCGCGGGACATCCCGCTCCTACGAGCAGTACTTC CASSLRGTSRSYEQYF TRBJ2-7 TRBV27 once NA
TGTGCCAGCAGCTCCGAAGGGACAGCTAACTATGGCTACACCTTC CASSSEGTANYGYTF TRBJ1-2 TRBV13 NA TRBD1
TGTGCCAGCAGCCTGTACTTAGGGGGGGGAGAGACCCAGTACTTC CASSLYLGGGETQYF TRBJ2-5 TRBV5-5 few NA
TGCGCCAGCAGCTTTACCCCGACAGGTGCTAGGAACTATGGCTACACCTTC CASSFTPTGARNYGYTF TRBJ1-2 TRBV5-1 few NA
TGTGCCAGCAGCCAAGATACTTTGGCCACCTACGAGCAGTACTTC CASSQDTLATYEQYF TRBJ2-7 TRBV3-1 few NA
TGTGCCAGCAGTTTCGGACAGGTCGCAGATACGCAGTATTTT CASSFGQVADTQYF TRBJ2-3 TRBV27 NA TRBD1
TGTGCCAGCAGCTCGGCAAATCCCTACAATGAGCAGTTCTTC CASSSANPYNEQFF TRBJ2-1 TRBV5-6 few NA
TGTGCCAGCACGACGTCCGGGCTAATAAGCTACACCTTC CASTTSGLISYTF TRBJ1-2 TRBV6-6 few NA
TGCAGTGCTCGGGACAGGGGCTCCTATAATTCACCCCTCCACTTT CSARDRGSYNSPLHF TRBJ1-6 TRBV20-1 many TRBD1
TGTGCCAGTCCAGCCCCGGGTGGCTACACCTTC CASPAPGGYTF TRBJ1-2 TRBV7-9 NA NA
TGTGCCAGCAGTCTTTGGGGACAGATGAATCAGCCCCAGCATTTT CASSLWGQMNQPQHF TRBJ1-5 TRBV12-3/TRBV12-4 NA TRBD1
TGCAGCGTTGAACACCGGGACAGGTACTACGAGCAGTACTTC CSVEHRDRYYEQYF TRBJ2-7 TRBV29-1 NA TRBD1
TGTGCCACCAGTGATTTAGTAGCGGGAGGGACAAGTGTGGGATTCGATGAGCAGTTCTTC CATSDLVAGGTSVGFDEQFF TRBJ2-1 TRBV24-1 few TRBD2
TGTGCCAGCAGTGAGACAGCTAACTATGGCTACACCTTC CASSETANYGYTF TRBJ1-2 TRBV2 NA NA
TGCGCCAGCAGCTTGGCCGAGGCGGCAGGGAGTACAGATACGCAGTATTTT CASSLAEAAGSTDTQYF TRBJ2-3 TRBV5-1 NA NA
TGCGCCAGCAGCCAAGGGAGCGGGGGGGTCTCCTACAATGAGCAGTTCTTC CASSQGSGGVSYNEQFF TRBJ2-1 TRBV4-1 NA TRBD2
TGTGCCAGCAGCCCGACAGGCGAAAGAGGCTACACCTTC CASSPTGERGYTF TRBJ1-2 TRBV4-2 few NA
TGCGCCAGCAGCCAAGGCCTAGCGTCGGATACCCAGTACTTC CASSQGLASDTQYF TRBJ2-5 TRBV4-1 NA NA
TGTGCCAGCAGCATAAAGGGGATAGCTAGCGGGAGGCCAACTTACGAGCAGTACTTC CASSIKGIASGRPTYEQYF TRBJ2-7 TRBV21-1 few NA
TGTGCCAGCACCTTCTCGGGGGGGGGCTCAGCTTTCTTT CASTFSGGGSAFF TRBJ1-1 TRBV12-3/TRBV12-4 NA NA
TGTGCCAGCAGTCTGGGACAGGGTGTGATGAACACTGAAGCTTTCTTT CASSLGQGVMNTEAFF TRBJ1-1 TRBV12-3/TRBV12-4 few TRBD1
TGTGCCAGCAGTGACCCCGGGACAGGGCGGAATTCACCCCTCCACTTT CASSDPGTGRNSPLHF TRBJ1-6 TRBV25-1 few TRBD1
TGTGCCAGCAGTTTCGACTTAAATGAGCAGTTCTTC CASSFDLNEQFF TRBJ2-1 TRBV27 NA NA
TGTGCCAGCAGCGTAGGACCGGGATCCTACAATGAGCAGTTCTTC CASSVGPGSYNEQFF TRBJ2-1 TRBV9 NA NA
TGTGCTAGTGGCCCTGGGACAGGGCAAGAAGCTTTCTTT CASGPGTGQEAFF TRBJ1-1 TRBV12-5 NA TRBD1
TGTGCCAGCAGTTATGAGCTGAACACTGAAGCTTTCTTT CASSYELNTEAFF TRBJ1-1 TRBV6-5 many NA
TGCAGTGCTGATACAGGGGAAAGCAATCAGCCCCAGCATTTT CSADTGESNQPQHF TRBJ1-5 TRBV20-1 NA TRBD1
TGTGCCAGCAGCACTGGGACAGGGAGTTCAGACGAGCAGTACTTC CASSTGTGSSDEQYF TRBJ2-7 TRBV7-9 NA TRBD1
TGCGCCAGCAGCCTGCCCGAAACTAGCGGGGGCACAGATACGCAGTATTTT CASSLPETSGGTDTQYF TRBJ2-3 TRBV5-1 NA TRBD2
TGCGCCAGCAGCTTGCTCGGGGCCATGAACACTGAAGCTTTCTTT CASSLLGAMNTEAFF TRBJ1-1 TRBV5-1 NA NA
TGTGCCAGCAGTTTAACGGAAGAGACCCAGTACTTC CASSLTEETQYF TRBJ2-5 TRBV12-3/TRBV12-4 NA NA
TGTGCCAGCAGCTTAGCGGGGGCGGGGCAGTATGGCTACACCTTC CASSLAGAGQYGYTF TRBJ1-2 TRBV7-2 many NA
TGTGCCAGCAGCTCCAGCGAAGCCGGCACTGAAGCTTTCTTT CASSSSEAGTEAFF TRBJ1-1 TRBV7-3 NA NA
TGTGCCAGCAGTTTACGGGCGGGAGGGCCTGACGAGCAGTACTTC CASSLRAGGPDEQYF TRBJ2-7 TRBV12-3/TRBV12-4 few TRBD2
TGTGCCAGCAGTTACCAGGACAGCGTATTCTATGGCTACACCTTC CASSYQDSVFYGYTF TRBJ1-2 TRBV6-2/TRBV6-3 few NA
TGTGCCAGCAGCTTAGCGAGACTAGCGGGGAGGGGTCCCGGAGATACGCAGTATTTT CASSLARLAGRGPGDTQYF TRBJ2-3 TRBV7-2 NA TRBD2
TGTGCCAGCAGCCAAGATTTGGTAGCGGGAGTGGGAAACATTCAGTACTTC CASSQDLVAGVGNIQYF TRBJ2-4 TRBV4-2 few TRBD2
TGTGCCAGCAGCATCAATCCGGGACAGGGGGCAAAGACCCAGTACTTC CASSINPGQGAKTQYF TRBJ2-5 TRBV7-2 NA TRBD1